This T cell receptor beta chain was found in a study of T cells after yellow fever vaccination. This clonotype was seen only a few times. The antigen is not known. Study-level findings and limits: Just a small share of clonotypes turned up in the CD4 compartment as well as the CD8 compartment. Though weaker, the secondary response peaked faster, on day 5 versus 15.

Universal primer sites and UMIs were introduced during 5'RACE template-switching synthesis of TCR cDNA. TCRdb reprocessed the 5' RACE reads via MiXCR and lists one record per CDR3 protein. The sample holds 450,000 to 650,000 distinct CDR3 sequences; roughly 22% are singletons and the top ten take approximately 16%. The receptor's source is a man aged 18 to 29 who received the YFV17D yellow fever vaccine. This specimen was PBMCs, taken roughly 23 days after the first yellow fever vaccination.

DNA of the CDR3: TGTGCCAGCAGCCCCTGGGGGGGGGAAGATCAGCCCCAGCATTTT. Its translation: CASSPWGGEDQPQHF. The genes are TRBV7-8 and TRBJ1-5, with D possibly being TRBD1 (5 bases). Germline V gene sequence: CDR1 SGHVS, CDR2 FQNEAQ. The V gene lost 5 bases and the J gene lost 5 bases, with 16 bases spanning the gap. The CDR3 extends over 15 amino acids.